The next 13 T cell receptor beta chains were all read from a single sample in a study of T cells in Graves' hyperthyroidism and ophthalmopathy. TCR beta CDR3 regions were amplified from RNA. HTBI primers were the set used in a first-round RT-PCR of the TCR CDR3. TCRdb called the multiplex PCR reads again in MiXCR, with one record for every CDR3 protein. The sample contains roughly 840,000 distinct CDR3 sequences, 35% to 45% of which appear only once. The source material was blood. These receptors were obtained from a young man with Graves' hyperthyroidism.

This clonotype was counted many times. CDR3 protein: CASSSDASEKLFF. CDR3 DNA: TGTGCCAGCAGCTCGGACGCGAGTGAAAAACTGTTTTTT. The rearrangement joins TRBV7-2 to TRBJ1-4; the D is unclear. The CDR3 sequence is 13 residues long. Trimming shortened V by 4 bases and J by 7 bases, and 10 bases separated the two germline ends. The germline V gene has CDR1 SGHTA and CDR2 FQGNSA.

This clonotype occurred many times. The chain recombines TRBV29-1 with TRBJ1-1; 7 nucleotides agree with TRBD1. The V segment lost 7 bases and the J segment 5 bases; nucleotides outside the gene matches: 4. Per germline, CDR1 SQVTM and CDR2 ANQGSEA. This CDR3 is built from 11 residues. Here the CDR3 reads CSDVRGTEAFF. The CDR3 region has the DNA TGCAGCGACGTCAGGGGGACTGAAGCTTTCTTT.

This sequence joins TRBV12-3 or TRBV12-4 and TRBJ1-4; D might be TRBD1 (5 bases). The V and J ends lost 6 bases and 8 bases respectively, with 16 bases between them. CDR3 length: 14 amino acids. CDR3 in amino acids: CASRPVGRGEKLFF. CDR3 nucleotide sequence: TGTGCCAGCAGACCCGTGGGGCGGGGAGAAAAACTGTTTTTT.

J is TRBJ1-5 and V is TRBV4-1; D uncertain. The CDR3 is made up of 14 amino acids. Germline CDR1 and CDR2: MGHRA and YSYEKL. V was shortened by 6 bases and J by 0 bases, with 9 bases between the two germline ends. The CDR3 DNA follows: TGCGCCAGCAGATCTGGAAATAGCAATCAGCCCCAGCATTTT. Protein: CASRSGNSNQPQHF.

Note on this clonotype: A clone one base away is much larger, so this may be a read error. The chain carries TRBV10-3 and TRBJ2-7; TRBD2 agrees at 8 bases. Germline V gives CDR1 ENHRY, CDR2 SYGVKD. CDR3 length equals 14 residues. The junction had 11 bases not matched to a gene; V was cut back by 9 bases and J by 4 bases. The chain's CDR3 is CAMSYSGTEYEQYF. The CDR3 DNA reads TGTGCCATGAGTTATAGCGGGACTGAATACGAGCAGTACTTC.

This clonotype was counted between two and nine times. This chain connects TRBV7-9 to TRBJ2-7; D is possibly TRBD2 (5 bases). Trimming pared 2 bases from V and 2 bases from J, leaving 16 bases between. CDR3 length equals 16 residues. Germline CDR1 is SEHNR and CDR2 is FQNEAQ (reference sequence). This CDR3 is CASSLSPKSGTYEQYF. CDR3 DNA sequence: TGTGCCAGCAGCTTAAGCCCTAAGAGCGGAACCTACGAGCAGTACTTC.

This clonotype was seen a handful of times. The J gene is TRBJ1-1, the V gene TRBV5-1, with D possibly matching TRBD1 (6 bases). Trimming cost V 7 bases and J 4 bases, with 20 bases left between them. The CDR3 contains 15 residues. CDR1 and CDR2 (germline): SGHRS, YFSETQ. The CDR3 sequence: CASSGDTGGTTEAFF. The CDR3 region has the DNA TGCGCCAGCTCGGGGGACACCGGGGGTACCACTGAAGCTTTCTTT.

Worth noting for this clonotype: A read error is likely, as this CDR3 ends without the conserved phenylalanine or tryptophan. The chain links TRBV7-8 to TRBJ1-1, with D maybe TRBD1 (6 bases). The CDR3 has 15 residues. Trimming removed 1 base at V and 3 bases at J, with 12 bases between. The germline V gene encodes CDR1 SGHVS and CDR2 FQNEAQ. CDR3 coding DNA: TGTGCCAGCAGCTTAGTCGGGGGGGCGTACACTGAAGCTTTCCTT. This gives the protein CASSLVGGAYTEAFL.

The sample holds a few counts of this clonotype. The V and J genes are TRBV14 and TRBJ2-2; TRBD1 is a possible D gene (5 bases). The length of the CDR3 is 17 residues. Trimming cost V 0 bases and J 4 bases, with 15 bases left between them. Germline loops: CDR1 SGHDN, CDR2 FVKESK. CDR3 sequence (DNA): TGTGCCAGCAGCCAAGACTTGTTAGGACATCCCACCGGGGAGCTGTTTTTT. Its protein product is CASSQDLLGHPTGELFF.

CDR3 coding DNA: TGTGCCAGCAGCTCCCTTAACTCAGGGCAAGAGACCCAGTACTTC. This gives the protein CASSSLNSGQETQYF. The chain joins TRBV7-9 to TRBJ2-5; D is perhaps TRBD1 (5 bases). Germline-derived CDR1 and CDR2 are SEHNR and FQNEAQ (reference sequence). Trimming left V 4 bases short and J 2 bases short, with 14 bases between. CDR3 length equals 15 residues. The whole variable domain, filled in from reference TRBV7-9 and TRBJ2-5, reads DTGVSQNPRHKITKRGQNVTFRCDPISEHNRLYWYRQTLGQGPEFLTYFQNEAQLEKSRLLSDRFSAERPKGSFSTLEIQRTEQGDSAMYLCASSSLNSGQETQYFGPGTRLLVL.

The chain couples TRBV29-1 to TRBJ1-2; 9 bases are shared with TRBD1. The CDR3 is 11 amino acids. The V segment lost 5 bases and the J segment 9 bases; nucleotides outside the gene matches: 4. Germline CDR1 SQVTM, CDR2 ANQGSEA. Here the CDR3 reads CSVPDRGSYTF. In nucleotides, the CDR3 is TGCAGCGTTCCGGACAGGGGTAGCTACACCTTC.

This clonotype has at least ten counts. The chain joins TRBV20-1 to TRBJ2-7; tentatively, D is TRBD1 or TRBD2 (5 bases each). V lost 6 bases to trimming and J lost 5 bases, with 8 bases between them. CDR1 is DFQATT and CDR2 is SNEGSKA in the germline V gene (reference sequence). This CDR3 is built from 10 residues. The CDR3 loop is CSALGDEQYF. Written as DNA, the CDR3 is TGCAGTGCCTTGGGGGACGAGCAGTACTTC.

On this clonotype: This may arise from a read error, as a much more abundant clone is one base away. This chain joins TRBV29-1 and TRBJ2-7; D may be TRBD1 (6 bases). The length of the CDR3 is 14 residues. Per the germline V gene, CDR1 is SQVTM and CDR2 is ANQGSEA. V lost 3 bases and J 4 bases, leaving 16 bases between the germline ends. CDR3 nucleotide sequence: TGCAGCGTTGATTCAGGGGCAGGGGTGTACGAGCAGTACTTC. Its protein product is CSVDSGAGVYEQYF.